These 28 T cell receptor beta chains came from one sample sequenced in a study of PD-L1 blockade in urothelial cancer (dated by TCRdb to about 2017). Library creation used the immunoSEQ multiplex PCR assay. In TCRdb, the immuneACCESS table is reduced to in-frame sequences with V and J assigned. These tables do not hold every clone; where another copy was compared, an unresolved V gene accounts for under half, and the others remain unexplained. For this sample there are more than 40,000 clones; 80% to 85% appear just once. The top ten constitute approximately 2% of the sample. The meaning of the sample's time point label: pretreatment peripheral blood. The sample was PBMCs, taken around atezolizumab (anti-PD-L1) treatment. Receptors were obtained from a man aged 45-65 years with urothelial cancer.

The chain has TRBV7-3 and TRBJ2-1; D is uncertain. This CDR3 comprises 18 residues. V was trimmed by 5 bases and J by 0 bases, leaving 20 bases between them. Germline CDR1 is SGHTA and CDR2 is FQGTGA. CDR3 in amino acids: CASSPSRVTTSSYNEQFF. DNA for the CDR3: TGTGCCAGCAGCCCCAGCCGGGTCACCACGAGCTCCTACAATGAGCAGTTCTTC.

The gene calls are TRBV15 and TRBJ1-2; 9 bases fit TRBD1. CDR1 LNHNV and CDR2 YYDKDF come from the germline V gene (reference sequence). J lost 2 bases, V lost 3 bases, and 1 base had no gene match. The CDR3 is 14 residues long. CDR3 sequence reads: CATSRDRGNYGYTF. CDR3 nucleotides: TGTGCCACCAGCAGGGACAGGGGAAACTATGGCTACACCTTC.

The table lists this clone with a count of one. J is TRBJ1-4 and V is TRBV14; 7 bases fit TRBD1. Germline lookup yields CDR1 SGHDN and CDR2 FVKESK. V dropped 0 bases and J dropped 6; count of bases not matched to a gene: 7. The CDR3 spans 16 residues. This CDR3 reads CASSQDGAGGYEKLFF. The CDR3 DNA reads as TGTGCCAGCAGCCAAGACGGGGCAGGGGGGTATGAAAAACTGTTTTTT.

The CDR3 bases are TGTGCCAGCAGTCGCCGGGGACTAGCGGGGACAGATACGCAGTATTTT. It codes for CASSRRGLAGTDTQYF. The chain links TRBV6-4 to TRBJ2-3; 13 nucleotides agree with TRBD2. Per germline, CDR1 MRHNA and CDR2 SNTAGT. V lost 5 bases, J lost 3 bases, and 5 bases stayed unmatched. CDR3 length equals 16 residues.

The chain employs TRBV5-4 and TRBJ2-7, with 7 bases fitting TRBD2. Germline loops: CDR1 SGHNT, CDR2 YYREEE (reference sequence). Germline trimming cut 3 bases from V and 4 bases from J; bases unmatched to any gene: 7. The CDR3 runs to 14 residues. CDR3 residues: CASSSRASGYEQYF. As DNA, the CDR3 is TGTGCCAGCAGCTCTCGGGCTAGCGGTTACGAGCAGTACTTC.

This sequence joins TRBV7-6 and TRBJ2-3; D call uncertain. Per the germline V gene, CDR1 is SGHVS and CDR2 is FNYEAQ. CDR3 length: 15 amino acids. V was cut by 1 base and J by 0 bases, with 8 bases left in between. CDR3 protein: CASSLDASSTDTQYF. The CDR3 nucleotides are TGTGCCAGCAGCTTAGACGCGAGTAGCACAGATACGCAGTATTTT.

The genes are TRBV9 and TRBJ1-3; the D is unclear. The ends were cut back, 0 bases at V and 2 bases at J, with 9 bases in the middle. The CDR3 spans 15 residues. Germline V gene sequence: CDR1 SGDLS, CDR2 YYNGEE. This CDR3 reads CASSVAFRAGNTIYF. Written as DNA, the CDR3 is TGTGCCAGCAGCGTAGCTTTTCGTGCTGGAAACACCATATATTTT. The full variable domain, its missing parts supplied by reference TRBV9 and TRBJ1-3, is DSGVTQTPKHLITATGQRVTLRCSPRSGDLSVYWYQQSLDQGLQFLIQYYNGEERAKGNILERFSAQQFPDLHSELNLSSLELGDSALYFCASSVAFRAGNTIYFGEGSWLTVV.

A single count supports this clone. CDR3: CASSKRGTGRGNQPQHF. Here the CDR3 DNA reads TGTGCCAGCAGTAAACGGGGAACAGGGAGGGGCAATCAGCCCCAGCATTTT. The rearrangement joins TRBV2 to TRBJ1-5; perhaps TRBD1 as D (6 bases). This CDR3 has 17 amino acids. Germline CDR1 SNHLY, CDR2 FYNNEI. V was cut by 5 bases and J by 2 bases, with 19 bases left in between.

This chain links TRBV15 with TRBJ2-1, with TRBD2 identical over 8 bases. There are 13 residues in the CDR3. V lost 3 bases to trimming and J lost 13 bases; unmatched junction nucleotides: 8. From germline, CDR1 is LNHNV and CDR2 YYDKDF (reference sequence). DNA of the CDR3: TGTGCCACCAGCAGTGACACTAGCGGAGTACAGTTCTTC. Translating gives CATSSDTSGVQFF. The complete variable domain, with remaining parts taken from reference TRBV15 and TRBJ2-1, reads DAMVIQNPRYQVTQFGKPVTLSCSQTLNHNVMYWYQQKSSQAPKLLFHYYDKDFNNEADTPDNFQSRRPNTSFCFLDIRSPGLGDTAMYLCATSSDTSGVQFFGPGTRLTVL.

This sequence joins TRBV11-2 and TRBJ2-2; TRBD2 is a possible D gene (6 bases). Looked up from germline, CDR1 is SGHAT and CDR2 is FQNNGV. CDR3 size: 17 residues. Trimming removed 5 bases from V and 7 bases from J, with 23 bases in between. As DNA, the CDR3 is TGTGCCAGCAGCCCACTCCGCCGGGGGAGGACGAACGGGGAGCTGTTTTTT. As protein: CASSPLRRGRTNGELFF.

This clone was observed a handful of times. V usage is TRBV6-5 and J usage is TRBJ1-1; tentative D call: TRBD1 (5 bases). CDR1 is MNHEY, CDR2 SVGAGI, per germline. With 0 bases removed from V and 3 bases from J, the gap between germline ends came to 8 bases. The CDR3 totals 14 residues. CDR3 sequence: CASSYSQGYTEAFF. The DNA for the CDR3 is TGTGCCAGCAGTTACTCGCAGGGCTACACTGAAGCTTTCTTT.

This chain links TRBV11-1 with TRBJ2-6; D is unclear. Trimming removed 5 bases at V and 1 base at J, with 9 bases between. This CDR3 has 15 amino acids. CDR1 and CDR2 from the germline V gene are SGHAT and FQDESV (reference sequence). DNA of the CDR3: TGTGCCAGCAGCCTAAGTCTATCTGGGGCCAACGTCCTGACTTTC. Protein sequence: CASSLSLSGANVLTF.

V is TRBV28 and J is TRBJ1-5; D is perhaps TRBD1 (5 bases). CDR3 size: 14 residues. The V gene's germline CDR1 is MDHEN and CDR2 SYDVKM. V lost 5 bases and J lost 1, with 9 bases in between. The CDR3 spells CASSPGGSNQPQHF. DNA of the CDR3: TGTGCCAGCAGTCCCGGGGGAAGCAATCAGCCCCAGCATTTT.

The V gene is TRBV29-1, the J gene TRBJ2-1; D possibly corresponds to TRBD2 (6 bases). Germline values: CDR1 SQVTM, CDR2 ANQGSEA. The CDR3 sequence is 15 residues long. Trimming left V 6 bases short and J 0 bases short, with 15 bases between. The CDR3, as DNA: TGCAGCGTCTCCGGGACTTACCGCTCCTACAATGAGCAGTTCTTC. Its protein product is CSVSGTYRSYNEQFF.

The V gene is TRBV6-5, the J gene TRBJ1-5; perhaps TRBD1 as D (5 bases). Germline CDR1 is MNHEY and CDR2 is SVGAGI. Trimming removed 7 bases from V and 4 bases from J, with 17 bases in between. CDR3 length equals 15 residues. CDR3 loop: CASMVGGGKNQPQHF. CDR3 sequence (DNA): TGTGCCAGCATGGTTGGGGGGGGAAAAAATCAGCCCCAGCATTTT.

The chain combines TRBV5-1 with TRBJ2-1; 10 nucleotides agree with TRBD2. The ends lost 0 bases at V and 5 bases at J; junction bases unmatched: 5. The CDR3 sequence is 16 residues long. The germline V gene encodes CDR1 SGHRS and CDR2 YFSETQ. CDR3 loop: CASSLGASGRNNEQFF. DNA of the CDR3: TGCGCCAGCAGCTTGGGCGCTAGCGGGAGAAACAATGAGCAGTTCTTC.

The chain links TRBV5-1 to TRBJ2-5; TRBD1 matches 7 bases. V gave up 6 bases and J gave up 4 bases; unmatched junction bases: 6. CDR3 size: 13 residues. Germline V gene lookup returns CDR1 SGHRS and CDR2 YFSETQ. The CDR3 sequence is CASNTGAGETQYF. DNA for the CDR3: TGCGCCAGCAACACAGGGGCAGGAGAGACCCAGTACTTC.

CDR3 loop: CAISQGVEGHEQYF. CDR3 nucleotides: TGTGCCATCAGCCAGGGAGTGGAGGGGCACGAGCAGTACTTC. The rearrangement joins TRBV10-3 to TRBJ2-7; tentative D call: TRBD2 (6 bases). The germline CDR1 and CDR2 sequences are ENHRY and SYGVKD. Trimming stripped 6 bases from V and 5 bases from J, with 17 bases between. The CDR3 consists of 14 residues.

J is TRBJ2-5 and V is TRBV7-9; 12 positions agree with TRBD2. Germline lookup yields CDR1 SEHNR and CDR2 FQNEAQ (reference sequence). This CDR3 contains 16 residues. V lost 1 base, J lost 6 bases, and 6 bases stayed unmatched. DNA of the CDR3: TGTGCCAGCAGCTTAGGGCTAGCGGGAGGGCCGCAGACCCAGTACTTC. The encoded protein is CASSLGLAGGPQTQYF. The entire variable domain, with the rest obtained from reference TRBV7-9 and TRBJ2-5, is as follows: DTGVSQNPRHKITKRGQNVTFRCDPISEHNRLYWYRQTLGQGPEFLTYFQNEAQLEKSRLLSDRFSAERPKGSFSTLEIQRTEQGDSAMYLCASSLGLAGGPQTQYFGPGTRLLVL.

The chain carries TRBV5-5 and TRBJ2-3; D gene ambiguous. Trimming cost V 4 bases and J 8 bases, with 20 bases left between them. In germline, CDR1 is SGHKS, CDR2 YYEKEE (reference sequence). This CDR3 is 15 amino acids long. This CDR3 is CASSGRREALGTQYF. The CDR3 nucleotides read TGTGCCAGCAGCGGCCGGCGTGAGGCTCTCGGTACGCAGTATTTT.

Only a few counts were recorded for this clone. The CDR3 loop reads CASSSFIEGQGYYGYTF. Written as DNA, the CDR3 is TGTGCCAGCAGCTCGTTCATAGAGGGACAGGGCTACTATGGCTACACCTTC. The rearrangement links TRBV7-9 to TRBJ1-2; TRBD1 matches 9 bases. Germline values: CDR1 SEHNR, CDR2 FQNEAQ (reference sequence). The CDR3 contains 17 residues. V lost 4 bases, J lost 3 bases, and 12 bases stayed unmatched. The whole variable domain, remainder taken from reference TRBV7-9 and TRBJ1-2, is DTGVSQNPRHKITKRGQNVTFRCDPISEHNRLYWYRQTLGQGPEFLTYFQNEAQLEKSRLLSDRFSAERPKGSFSTLEIQRTEQGDSAMYLCASSSFIEGQGYYGYTFGSGTRLTVV.

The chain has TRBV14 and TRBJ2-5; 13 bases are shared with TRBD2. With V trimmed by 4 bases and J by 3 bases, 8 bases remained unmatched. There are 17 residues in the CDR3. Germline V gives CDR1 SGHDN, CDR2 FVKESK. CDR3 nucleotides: TGTGCCAGCAGCCCGCCGGGACTAGCGGGGACCAAAGAGACCCAGTACTTC. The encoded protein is CASSPPGLAGTKETQYF.

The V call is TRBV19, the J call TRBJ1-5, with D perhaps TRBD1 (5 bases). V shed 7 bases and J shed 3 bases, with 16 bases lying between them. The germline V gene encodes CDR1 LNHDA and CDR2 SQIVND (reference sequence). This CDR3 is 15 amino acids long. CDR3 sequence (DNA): TGTGCCAGTATTGGGGACTTCCGGGACAATCAGCCCCAGCATTTT. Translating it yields CASIGDFRDNQPQHF. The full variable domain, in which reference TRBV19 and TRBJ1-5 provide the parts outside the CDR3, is DGGITQSPKYLFRKEGQNVTLSCEQNLNHDAMYWYRQDPGQGLRLIYYSQIVNDFQKGDIAEGYSVSREKKESFPLTVTSAQKNPTAFYLCASIGDFRDNQPQHFGDGTRLSIL.

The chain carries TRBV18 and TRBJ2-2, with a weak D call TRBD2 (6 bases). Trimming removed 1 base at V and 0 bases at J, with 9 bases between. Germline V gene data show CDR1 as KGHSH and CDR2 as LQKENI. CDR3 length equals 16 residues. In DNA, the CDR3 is TGTGCCAGCTCACCACGGAGCGGGCCGAACACCGGGGAGCTGTTTTTT. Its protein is CASSPRSGPNTGELFF.

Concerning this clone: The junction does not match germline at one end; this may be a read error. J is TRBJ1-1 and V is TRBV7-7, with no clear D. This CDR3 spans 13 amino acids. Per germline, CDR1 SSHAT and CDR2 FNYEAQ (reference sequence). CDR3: CASSLGPEREAFF. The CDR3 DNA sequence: TGTGCTAGCAGCTTAGGACCCGAGCGTGAAGCTTTCTTT.

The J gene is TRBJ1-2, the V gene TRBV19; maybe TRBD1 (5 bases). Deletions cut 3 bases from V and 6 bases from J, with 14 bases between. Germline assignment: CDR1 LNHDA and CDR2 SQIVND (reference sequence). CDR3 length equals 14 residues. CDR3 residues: CASSIRQFLDGYTF. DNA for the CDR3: TGTGCCAGTAGTATTCGACAGTTCCTCGATGGCTACACCTTC.

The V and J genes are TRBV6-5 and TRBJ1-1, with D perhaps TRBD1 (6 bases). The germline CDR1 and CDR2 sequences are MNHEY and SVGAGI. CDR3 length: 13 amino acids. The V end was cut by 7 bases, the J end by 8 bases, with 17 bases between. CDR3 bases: TGTGCCAGCACCAAAGACAGGCTCAGAGAAGCTTTCTTT. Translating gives CASTKDRLREAFF.

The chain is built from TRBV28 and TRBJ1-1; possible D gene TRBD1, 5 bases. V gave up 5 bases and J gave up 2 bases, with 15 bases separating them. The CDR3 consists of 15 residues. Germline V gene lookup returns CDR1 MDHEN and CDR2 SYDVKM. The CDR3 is CASSPIRVINTEAFF. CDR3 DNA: TGTGCCAGCAGTCCTATCAGGGTGATCAACACTGAAGCTTTCTTT.